This T cell receptor beta chain is drawn from a study of blood T cell repertoires in COVID-19. Study background: The United States, Italy and Spain supplied acute and convalescent COVID-19 samples. In each case, the material was cDNA or gDNA derived from T cells, B-cell-depleted T cells, or PBMCs.

The germline V gene has CDR1 SGHDT and CDR2 YYEEEE. Trimming pared 5 bases from V and 4 bases from J, leaving 16 bases between. The CDR3 sequence is 15 residues long. In the original workflow: Amplification from reference gene primers served as the basis for estimated nucleated cell counts. Profiled with immunoSEQ multiplex PCR; TCRdb holds only in-frame clones, not every one. D and trimming were read from the DNA, whereas the V and J calls and clone size are those reported in that table. Here the sample spans about 190,000 clones, approximately 90% being singletons. The clonotype was recovered from a young man with acute or convalescent COVID-19. This rearrangement joins TRBV5-6 to TRBJ1-5, with D possibly matching TRBD1 (5 bases). Sequenced: peripheral blood. The CDR3 is CASSWGMDPNQPQHF. The CDR3 region has the DNA TGTGCCAGCAGTTGGGGCATGGACCCGAATCAGCCCCAGCATTTT. Complete variable domain (other parts from reference TRBV5-6 and TRBJ1-5): DAGVTQSPTHLIKTRGQQVTLRCSPKSGHDTVSWYQQALGQGPQFIFQYYEEEERQRGNFPDRFSGHQFPNYSSELNVNALLLGDSALYLCASSWGMDPNQPQHFGDGTRLSIL.